This T cell receptor (beta chain) emerged from a study of T-cell memory formation after mild COVID-19. Study-wide findings and caveats: Clones shrinking from day 15 to 85 showed even CD4/CD8 mixes; later expanders tilted CD4+. Specificity for SARS-CoV-2 was not confirmed among the second-wave clones peaking on day 37.

Trimming stripped 3 bases from V and 3 bases from J, with 23 bases between. Germline V gene lookup returns CDR1 SGDLS and CDR2 YYNGEE. The CDR3 has 18 residues. As regards this clonotype: The antigen is not known.

TCRdb used MiXCR to reprocess the 5' RACE reads, holding one entry per CDR3 protein. The repertoire holds approximately 490,000 distinct CDR3 sequences, with roughly 21% as singletons. The chain recombines TRBV9 with TRBJ2-3; D is possibly TRBD1 or TRBD2 (5 bases each). Sequenced input: PBMCs or a T cell subset sorted from them (not recorded which). This receptor was identified in an adult woman who had mild COVID-19 (a few samples of this study predate the infection). Cell type and time point are not known. The CDR3 here is CASSGPRMGYEGTDTQYF. CDR3 sequence (DNA): TGTGCCAGCAGCGGGCCCCGAATGGGGTACGAGGGGACAGATACGCAGTATTTT. Filled out from reference TRBV9 and TRBJ2-3, the complete variable domain reads DSGVTQTPKHLITATGQRVTLRCSPRSGDLSVYWYQQSLDQGLQFLIQYYNGEERAKGNILERFSAQQFPDLHSELNLSSLELGDSALYFCASSGPRMGYEGTDTQYFGPGTRLTVL.